Detailed here is one TCR beta chain. Antigen: not known. The data were obtained in a study of type 1 and type 2 diabetes patients. Study information: The cohort mixed type 1 diabetes, type 2 diabetes and nondiabetic donors. T cells were magnetically sorted from PBMCs as CD4+ or CD8+ subsets.

The CDR3 totals 16 residues. V shed 9 bases and J shed 1 base, with 18 bases lying between them. Amplification started from genomic DNA. A primer set of 30 forward and 13 reverse primers amplified the CDR3. Each CDR3 protein gets one entry after TCRdb re-called the multiplex PCR reads with MiXCR. The sample records some 250,000 distinct CDR3 sequences, 47% being singletons. Overall study findings and caveats: Unmatched age and gender across groups might bias interpretation. Type 2 diabetes and control samples shared highly correlated V and J usage, averaging around 0.97.

This chain uses TRBV12-3 or TRBV12-4 with TRBJ2-2; D may correspond to TRBD1 or TRBD2 (5 bases each). The clonotype was recovered from a man aged 18 to 35 with type 2 diabetes. Material: peripheral blood mononuclear cells (PBMCs). The CDR3 bases are TGTGCCAGTAGTGGGCTGCCGGGACGGAACACCGGGGAGCTGTTTTTT. Translating it yields CASSGLPGRNTGELFF.